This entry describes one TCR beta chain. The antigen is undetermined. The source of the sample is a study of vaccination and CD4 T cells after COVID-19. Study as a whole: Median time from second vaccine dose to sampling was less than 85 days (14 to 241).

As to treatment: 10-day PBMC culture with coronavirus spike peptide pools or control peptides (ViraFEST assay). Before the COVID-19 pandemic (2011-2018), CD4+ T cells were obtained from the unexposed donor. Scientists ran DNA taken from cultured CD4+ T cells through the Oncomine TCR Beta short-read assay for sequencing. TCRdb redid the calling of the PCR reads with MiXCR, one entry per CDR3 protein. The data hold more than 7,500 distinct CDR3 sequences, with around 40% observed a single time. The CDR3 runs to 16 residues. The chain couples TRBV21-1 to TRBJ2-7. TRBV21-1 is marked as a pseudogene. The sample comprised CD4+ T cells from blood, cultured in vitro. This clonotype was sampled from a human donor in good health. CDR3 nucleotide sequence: TGTGCCAGCAGCAAATATCAGGTAGAGAGCTCCTACGAGCAGTACTTC. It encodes CASSKYQVESSYEQYF.